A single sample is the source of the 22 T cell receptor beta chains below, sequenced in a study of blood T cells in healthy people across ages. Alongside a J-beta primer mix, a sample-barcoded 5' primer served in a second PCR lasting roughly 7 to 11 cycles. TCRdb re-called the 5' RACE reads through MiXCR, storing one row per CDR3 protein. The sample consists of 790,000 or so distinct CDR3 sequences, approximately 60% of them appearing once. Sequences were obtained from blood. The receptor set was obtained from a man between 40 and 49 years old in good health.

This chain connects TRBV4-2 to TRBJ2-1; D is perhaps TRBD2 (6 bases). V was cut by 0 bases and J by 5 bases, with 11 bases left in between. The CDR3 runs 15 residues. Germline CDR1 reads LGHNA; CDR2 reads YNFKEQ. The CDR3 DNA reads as TGTGCCAGCAGCCAAGAGGCTAGCGCTAACAATGAGCAGTTCTTC. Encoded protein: CASSQEASANNEQFF.

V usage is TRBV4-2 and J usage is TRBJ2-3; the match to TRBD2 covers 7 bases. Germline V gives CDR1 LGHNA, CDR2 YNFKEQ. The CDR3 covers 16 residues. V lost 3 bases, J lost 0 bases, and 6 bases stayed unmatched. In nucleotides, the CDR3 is TGTGCCAGCAGCCAGGCGCTAGCGGCTAGCACAGATACGCAGTATTTT. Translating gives CASSQALAASTDTQYF.

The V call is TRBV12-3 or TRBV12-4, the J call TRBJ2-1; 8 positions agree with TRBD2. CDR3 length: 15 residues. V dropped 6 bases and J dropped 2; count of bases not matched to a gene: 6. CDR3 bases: TGTGCCAGCAGCCTGAGCGGGAGAACCTACAATGAGCAGTTCTTC. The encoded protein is CASSLSGRTYNEQFF.

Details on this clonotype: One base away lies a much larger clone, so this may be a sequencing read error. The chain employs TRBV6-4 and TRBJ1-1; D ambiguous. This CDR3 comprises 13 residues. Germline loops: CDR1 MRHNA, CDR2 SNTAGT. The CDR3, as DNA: TGTGCCAGCAGTGATGGGGAGAACACTGAAGTTTTCTTT. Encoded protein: CASSDGENTEVFF.

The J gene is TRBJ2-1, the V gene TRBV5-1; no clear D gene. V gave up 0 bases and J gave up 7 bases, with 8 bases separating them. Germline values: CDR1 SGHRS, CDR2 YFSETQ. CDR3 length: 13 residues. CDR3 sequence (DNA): TGCGCCAGCAGCTTGGTGAGAGAGAATGAGCAGTTCTTC. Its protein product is CASSLVRENEQFF.

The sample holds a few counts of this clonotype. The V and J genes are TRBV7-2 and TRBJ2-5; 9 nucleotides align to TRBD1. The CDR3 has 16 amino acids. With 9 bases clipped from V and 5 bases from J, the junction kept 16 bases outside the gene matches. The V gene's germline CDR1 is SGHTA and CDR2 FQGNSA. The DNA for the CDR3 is TGTGCCAGTGCGGGGCGGGGGACAGGGATGGTGGAGACCCAGTACTTC. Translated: CASAGRGTGMVETQYF.

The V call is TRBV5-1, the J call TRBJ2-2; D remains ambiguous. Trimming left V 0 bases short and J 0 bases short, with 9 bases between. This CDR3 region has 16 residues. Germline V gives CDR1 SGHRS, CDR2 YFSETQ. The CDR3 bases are TGCGCCAGCAGCTTGGGGATCAAAACGAACACCGGGGAGCTGTTTTTT. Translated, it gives CASSLGIKTNTGELFF.

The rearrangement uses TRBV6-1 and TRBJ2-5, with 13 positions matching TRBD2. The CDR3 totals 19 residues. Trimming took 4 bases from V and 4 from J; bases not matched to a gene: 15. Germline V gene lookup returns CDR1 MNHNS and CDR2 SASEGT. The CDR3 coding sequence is TGTGCCAGCAGTGGCCAACTAGCGGGAGGGCCAATCGTATCAGAGACCCAGTACTTC. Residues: CASSGQLAGGPIVSETQYF.

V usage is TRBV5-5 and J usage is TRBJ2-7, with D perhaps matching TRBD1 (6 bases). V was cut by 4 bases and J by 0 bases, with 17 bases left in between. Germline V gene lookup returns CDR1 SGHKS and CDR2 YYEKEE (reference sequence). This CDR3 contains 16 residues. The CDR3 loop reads CASSGSLTGASYEQYF. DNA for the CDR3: TGTGCCAGCAGCGGCTCTTTGACAGGTGCCTCCTACGAGCAGTACTTC.

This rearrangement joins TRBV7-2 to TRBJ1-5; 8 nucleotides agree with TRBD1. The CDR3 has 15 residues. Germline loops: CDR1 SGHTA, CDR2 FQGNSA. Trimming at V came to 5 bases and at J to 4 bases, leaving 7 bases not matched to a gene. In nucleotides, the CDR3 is TGTGCCAGCAGCATCAGGGGGCAGGAAAATCAGCCCCAGCATTTT. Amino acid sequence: CASSIRGQENQPQHF. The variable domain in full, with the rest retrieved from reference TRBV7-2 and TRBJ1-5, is GAGVSQSPSNKVTEKGKDVELRCDPISGHTALYWYRQSLGQGLEFLIYFQGNSAPDKSGLPSDRFSAERTGGSVSTLTIQRTQQEDSAVYLCASSIRGQENQPQHFGDGTRLSIL.

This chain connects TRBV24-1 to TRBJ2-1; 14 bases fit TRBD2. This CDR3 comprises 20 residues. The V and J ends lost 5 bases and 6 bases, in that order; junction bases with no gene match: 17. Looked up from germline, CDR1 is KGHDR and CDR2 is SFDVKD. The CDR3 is CATSGVPGLAGEGKANEQFF. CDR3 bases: TGTGCCACCAGTGGCGTACCGGGACTAGCGGGAGAAGGGAAGGCCAATGAGCAGTTCTTC.

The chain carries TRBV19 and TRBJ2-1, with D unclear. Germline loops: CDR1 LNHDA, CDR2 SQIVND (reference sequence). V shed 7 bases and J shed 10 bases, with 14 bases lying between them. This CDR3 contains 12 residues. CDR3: CASTSSLNEQFF. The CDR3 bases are TGTGCCAGTACTAGTAGTTTGAACGAGCAGTTCTTC.

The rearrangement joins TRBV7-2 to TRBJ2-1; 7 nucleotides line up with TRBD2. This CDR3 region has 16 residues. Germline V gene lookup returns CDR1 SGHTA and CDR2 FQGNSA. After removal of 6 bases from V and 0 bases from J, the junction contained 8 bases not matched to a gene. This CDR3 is CASRLEAGFSYNEQFF. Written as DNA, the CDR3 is TGTGCCAGCAGATTGGAAGCGGGATTCTCCTACAATGAGCAGTTCTTC.

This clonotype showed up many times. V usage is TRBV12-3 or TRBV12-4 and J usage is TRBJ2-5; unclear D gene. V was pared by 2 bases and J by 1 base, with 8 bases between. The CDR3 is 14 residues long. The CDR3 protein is CASSLFQTQETQYF. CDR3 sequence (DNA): TGTGCCAGCAGTTTATTCCAGACCCAAGAGACCCAGTACTTC.

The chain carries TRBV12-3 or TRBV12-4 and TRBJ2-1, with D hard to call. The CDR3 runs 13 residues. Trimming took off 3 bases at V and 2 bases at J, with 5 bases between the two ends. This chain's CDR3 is CASSFTTYNEQFF. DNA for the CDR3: TGTGCCAGCAGTTTCACTACCTACAATGAGCAGTTCTTC.

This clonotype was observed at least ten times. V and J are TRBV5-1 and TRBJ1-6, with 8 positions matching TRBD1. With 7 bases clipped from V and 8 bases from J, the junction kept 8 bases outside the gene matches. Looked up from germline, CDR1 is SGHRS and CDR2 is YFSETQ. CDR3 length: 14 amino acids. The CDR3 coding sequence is TGCGCCAGCGGCCTGGGACAGGCTGATTCACCCCTCCACTTT. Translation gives CASGLGQADSPLHF.

Written as DNA, the CDR3 is TGTGCCAGCAGTTTATGGGCTAGCGGGAGTTCCGAGCAGTACTTC. Protein sequence: CASSLWASGSSEQYF. The chain uses TRBV27 and TRBJ2-7; 10 nucleotides line up with TRBD2. Trimming at V came to 1 base and at J to 6 bases, leaving 6 bases not matched to a gene. The germline V gene has CDR1 MNHEY and CDR2 SMNVEV (reference sequence). The CDR3 length is 15 residues.

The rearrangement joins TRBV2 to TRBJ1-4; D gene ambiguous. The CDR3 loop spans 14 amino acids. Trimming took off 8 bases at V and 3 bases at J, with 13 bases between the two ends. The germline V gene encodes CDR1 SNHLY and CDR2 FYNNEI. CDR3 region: CASRLGRANEKLFF. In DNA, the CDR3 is TGTGCCAGCCGACTTGGACGCGCTAATGAAAAACTGTTTTTT.

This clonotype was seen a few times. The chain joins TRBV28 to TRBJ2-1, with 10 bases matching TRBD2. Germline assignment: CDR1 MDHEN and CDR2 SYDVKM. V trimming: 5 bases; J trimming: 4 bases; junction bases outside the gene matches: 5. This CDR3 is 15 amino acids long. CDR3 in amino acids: CASSPTSGVYNEQFF. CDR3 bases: TGTGCCAGCAGTCCCACTAGCGGGGTTTACAATGAGCAGTTCTTC.

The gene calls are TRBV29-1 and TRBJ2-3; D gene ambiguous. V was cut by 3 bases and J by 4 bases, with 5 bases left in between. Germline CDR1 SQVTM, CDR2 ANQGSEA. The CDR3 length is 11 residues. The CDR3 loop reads CSVDPADTQYF. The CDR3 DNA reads TGCAGCGTTGACCCGGCAGATACGCAGTATTTT.

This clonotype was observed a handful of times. CDR3 loop: CASSIGRNEKLFF. CDR3 sequence (DNA): TGTGCCAGCAGTATAGGACGGAATGAAAAACTGTTTTTT. The chain uses TRBV6-5 and TRBJ1-4; no firm D call. V dropped 5 bases and J dropped 5 bases, with 9 bases sitting between them. The germline gives CDR1 MNHEY, CDR2 SVGAGI. This CDR3 comprises 13 residues.

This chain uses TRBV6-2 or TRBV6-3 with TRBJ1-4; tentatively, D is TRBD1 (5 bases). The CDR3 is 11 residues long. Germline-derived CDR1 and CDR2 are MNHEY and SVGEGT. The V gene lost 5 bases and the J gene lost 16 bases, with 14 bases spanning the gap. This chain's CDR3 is CASSTGTVRFF. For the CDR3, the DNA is TGTGCCAGCAGTACCGGGACGGTCCGGTTTTTT.